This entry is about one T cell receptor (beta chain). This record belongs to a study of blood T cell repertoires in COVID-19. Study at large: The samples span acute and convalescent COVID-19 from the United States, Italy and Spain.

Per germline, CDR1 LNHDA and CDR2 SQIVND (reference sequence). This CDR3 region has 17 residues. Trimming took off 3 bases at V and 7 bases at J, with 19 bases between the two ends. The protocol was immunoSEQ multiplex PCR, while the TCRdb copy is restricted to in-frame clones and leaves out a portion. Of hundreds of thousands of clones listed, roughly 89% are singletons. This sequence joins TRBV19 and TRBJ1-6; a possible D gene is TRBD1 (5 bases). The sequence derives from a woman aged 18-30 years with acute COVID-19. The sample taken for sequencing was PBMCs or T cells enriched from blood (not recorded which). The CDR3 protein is CASSMKTESPRNSPLHF. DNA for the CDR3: TGTGCCAGTAGTATGAAGACAGAGTCGCCACGGAATTCACCCCTCCACTTT.